The T cell receptor beta chain described here comes from a study of regulatory T cells in long-lasting Graves disease. Overall study: Positivity for TSH receptor antibodies plus over 5 years of antithyroid drugs meant persistent Graves' disease.

This clonotype appeared many times. V dropped 1 base and J dropped 0 bases, with 12 bases sitting between them. CDR1 and CDR2 (germline): MNHNS, SASEGT. This CDR3 region has 16 residues. The TCR beta library used iRepertoire HTBI primers with Arm-PCR amplification of CDR3. TCRdb used MiXCR to reprocess the multiplex PCR reads, holding one entry per CDR3 protein. The data contain about 470,000 distinct CDR3 sequences, 20% to 25% of them singletons. Time point in this sample: persistent/refractory GD, antithyroid drugs over 5 years with positive TRAb. After RNA was extracted from PBMCs, the TCR library was made from it.

The source is a female donor with Graves disease. V is TRBV6-1 and J is TRBJ2-5, with D maybe TRBD1 (5 bases). Material: peripheral blood mononuclear cells (PBMCs), obtained when the disease was refractory, from a patient treated with antithyroid drugs. The CDR3 DNA is TGTGCCAGCAGTGAAGAGGGGTCAGCATACCAAGAGACCCAGTACTTC. Translating it yields CASSEEGSAYQETQYF.